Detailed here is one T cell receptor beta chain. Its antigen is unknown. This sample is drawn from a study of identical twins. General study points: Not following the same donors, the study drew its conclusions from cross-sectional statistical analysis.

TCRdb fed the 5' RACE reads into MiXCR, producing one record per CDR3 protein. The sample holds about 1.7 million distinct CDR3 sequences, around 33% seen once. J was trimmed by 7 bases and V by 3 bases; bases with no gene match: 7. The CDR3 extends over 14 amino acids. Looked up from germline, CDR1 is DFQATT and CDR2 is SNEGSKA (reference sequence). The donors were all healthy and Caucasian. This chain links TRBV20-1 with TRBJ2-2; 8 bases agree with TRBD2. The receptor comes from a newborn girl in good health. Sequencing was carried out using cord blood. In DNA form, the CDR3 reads TGCAGTGCTAGCCCGGGGGGGCTGGTCGGGGAGCTGTTTTTT. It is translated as CSASPGGLVGELFF.